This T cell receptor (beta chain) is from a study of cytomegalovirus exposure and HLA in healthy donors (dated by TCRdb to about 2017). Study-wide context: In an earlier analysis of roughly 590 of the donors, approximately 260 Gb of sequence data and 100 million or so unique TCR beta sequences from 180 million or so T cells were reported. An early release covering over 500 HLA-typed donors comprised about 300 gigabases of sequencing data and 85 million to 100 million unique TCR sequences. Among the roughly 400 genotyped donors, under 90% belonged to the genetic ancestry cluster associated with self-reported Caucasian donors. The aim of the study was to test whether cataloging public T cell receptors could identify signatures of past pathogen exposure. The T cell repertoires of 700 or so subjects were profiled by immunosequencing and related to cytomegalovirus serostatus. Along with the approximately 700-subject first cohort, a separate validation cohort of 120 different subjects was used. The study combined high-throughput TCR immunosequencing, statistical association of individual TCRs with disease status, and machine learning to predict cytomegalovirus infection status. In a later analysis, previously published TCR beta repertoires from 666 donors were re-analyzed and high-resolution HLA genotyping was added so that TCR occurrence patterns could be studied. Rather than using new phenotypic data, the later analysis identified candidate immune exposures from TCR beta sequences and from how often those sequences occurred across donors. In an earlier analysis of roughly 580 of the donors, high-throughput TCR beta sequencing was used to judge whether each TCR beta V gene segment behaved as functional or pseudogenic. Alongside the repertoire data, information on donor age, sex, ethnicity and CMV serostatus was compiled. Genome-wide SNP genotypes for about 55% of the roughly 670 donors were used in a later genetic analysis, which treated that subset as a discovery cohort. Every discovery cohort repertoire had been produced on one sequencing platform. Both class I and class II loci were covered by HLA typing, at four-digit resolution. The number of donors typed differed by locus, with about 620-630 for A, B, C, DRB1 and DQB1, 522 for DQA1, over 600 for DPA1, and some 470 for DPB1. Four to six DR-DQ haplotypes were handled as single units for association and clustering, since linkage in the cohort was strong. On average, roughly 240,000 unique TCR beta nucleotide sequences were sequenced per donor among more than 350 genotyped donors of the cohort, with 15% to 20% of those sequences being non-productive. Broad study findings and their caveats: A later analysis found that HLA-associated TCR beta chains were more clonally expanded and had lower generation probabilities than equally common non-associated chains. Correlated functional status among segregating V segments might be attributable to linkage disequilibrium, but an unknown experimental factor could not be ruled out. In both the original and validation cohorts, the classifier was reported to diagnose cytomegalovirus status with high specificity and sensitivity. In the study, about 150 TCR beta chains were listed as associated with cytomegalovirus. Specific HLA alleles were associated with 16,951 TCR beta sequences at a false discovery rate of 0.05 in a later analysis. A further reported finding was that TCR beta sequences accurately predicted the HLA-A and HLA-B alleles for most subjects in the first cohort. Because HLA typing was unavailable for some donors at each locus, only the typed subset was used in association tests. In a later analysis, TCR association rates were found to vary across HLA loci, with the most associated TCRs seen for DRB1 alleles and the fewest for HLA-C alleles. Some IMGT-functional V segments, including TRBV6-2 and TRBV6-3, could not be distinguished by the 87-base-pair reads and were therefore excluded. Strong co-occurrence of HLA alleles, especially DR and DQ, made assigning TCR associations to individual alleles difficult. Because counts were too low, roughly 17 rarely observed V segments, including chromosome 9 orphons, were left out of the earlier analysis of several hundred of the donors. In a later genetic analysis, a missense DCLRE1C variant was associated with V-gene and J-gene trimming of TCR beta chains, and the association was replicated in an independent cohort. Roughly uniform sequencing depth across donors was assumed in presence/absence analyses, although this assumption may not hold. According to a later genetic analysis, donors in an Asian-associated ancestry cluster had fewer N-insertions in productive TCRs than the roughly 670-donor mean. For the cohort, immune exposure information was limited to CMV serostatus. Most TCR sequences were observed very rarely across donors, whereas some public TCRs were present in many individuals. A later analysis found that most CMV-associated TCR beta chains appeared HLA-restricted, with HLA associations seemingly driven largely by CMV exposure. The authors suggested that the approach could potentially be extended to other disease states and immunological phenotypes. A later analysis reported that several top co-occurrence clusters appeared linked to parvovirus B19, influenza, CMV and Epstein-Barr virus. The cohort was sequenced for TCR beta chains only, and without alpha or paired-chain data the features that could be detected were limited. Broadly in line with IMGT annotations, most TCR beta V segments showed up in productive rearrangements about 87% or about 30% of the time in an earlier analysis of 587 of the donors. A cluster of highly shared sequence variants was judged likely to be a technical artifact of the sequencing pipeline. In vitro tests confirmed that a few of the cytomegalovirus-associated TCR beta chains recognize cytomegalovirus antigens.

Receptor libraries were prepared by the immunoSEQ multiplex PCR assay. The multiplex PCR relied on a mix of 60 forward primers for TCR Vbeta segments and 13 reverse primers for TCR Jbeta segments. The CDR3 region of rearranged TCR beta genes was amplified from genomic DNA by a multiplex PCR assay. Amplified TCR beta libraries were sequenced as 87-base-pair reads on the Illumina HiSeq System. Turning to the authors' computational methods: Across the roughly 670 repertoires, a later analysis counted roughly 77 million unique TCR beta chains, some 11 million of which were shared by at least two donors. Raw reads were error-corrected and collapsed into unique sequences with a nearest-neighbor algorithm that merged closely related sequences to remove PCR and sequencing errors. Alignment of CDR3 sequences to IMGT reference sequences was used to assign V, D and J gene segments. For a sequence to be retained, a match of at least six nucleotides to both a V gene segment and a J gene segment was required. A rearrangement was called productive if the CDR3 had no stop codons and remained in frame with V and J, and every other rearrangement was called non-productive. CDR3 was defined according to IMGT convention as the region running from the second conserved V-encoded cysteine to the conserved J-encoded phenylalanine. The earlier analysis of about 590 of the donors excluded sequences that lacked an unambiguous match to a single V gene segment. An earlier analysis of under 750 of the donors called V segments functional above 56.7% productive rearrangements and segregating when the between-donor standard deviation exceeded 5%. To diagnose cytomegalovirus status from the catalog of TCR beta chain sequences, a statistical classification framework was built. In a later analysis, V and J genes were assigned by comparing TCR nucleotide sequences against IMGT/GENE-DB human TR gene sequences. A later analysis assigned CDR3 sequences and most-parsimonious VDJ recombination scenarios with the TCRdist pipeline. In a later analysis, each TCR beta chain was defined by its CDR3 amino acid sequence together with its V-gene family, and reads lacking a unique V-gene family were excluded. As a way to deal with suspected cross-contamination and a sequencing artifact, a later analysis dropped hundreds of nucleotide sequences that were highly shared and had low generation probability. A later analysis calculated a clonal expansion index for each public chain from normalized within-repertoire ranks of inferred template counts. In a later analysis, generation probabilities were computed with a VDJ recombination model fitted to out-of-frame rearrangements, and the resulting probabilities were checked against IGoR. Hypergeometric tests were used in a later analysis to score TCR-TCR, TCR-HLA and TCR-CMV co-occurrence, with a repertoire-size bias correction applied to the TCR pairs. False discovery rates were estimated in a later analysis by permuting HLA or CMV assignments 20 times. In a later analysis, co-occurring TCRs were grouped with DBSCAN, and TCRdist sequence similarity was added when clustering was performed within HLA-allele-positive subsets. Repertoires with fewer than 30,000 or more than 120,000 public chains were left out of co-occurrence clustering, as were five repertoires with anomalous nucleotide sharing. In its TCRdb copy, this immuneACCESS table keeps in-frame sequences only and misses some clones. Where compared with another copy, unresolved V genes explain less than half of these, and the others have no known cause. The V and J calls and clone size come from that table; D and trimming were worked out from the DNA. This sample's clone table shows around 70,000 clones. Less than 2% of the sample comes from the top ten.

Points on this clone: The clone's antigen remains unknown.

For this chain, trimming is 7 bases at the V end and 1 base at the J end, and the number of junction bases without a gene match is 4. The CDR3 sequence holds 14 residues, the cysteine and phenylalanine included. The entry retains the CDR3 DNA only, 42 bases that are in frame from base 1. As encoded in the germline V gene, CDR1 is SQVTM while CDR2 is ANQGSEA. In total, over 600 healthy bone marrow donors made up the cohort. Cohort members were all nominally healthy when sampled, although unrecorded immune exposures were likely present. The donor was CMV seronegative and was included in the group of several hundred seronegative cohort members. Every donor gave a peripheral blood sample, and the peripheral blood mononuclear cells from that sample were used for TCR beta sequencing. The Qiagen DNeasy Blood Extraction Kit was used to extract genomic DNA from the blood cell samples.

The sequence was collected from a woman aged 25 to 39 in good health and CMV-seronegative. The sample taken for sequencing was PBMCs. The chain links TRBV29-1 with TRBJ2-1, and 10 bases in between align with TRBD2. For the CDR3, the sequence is CSARAGGSYNEQFF. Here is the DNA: TGCAGCGCCAGAGCGGGAGGGTCCTACAATGAGCAGTTCTTC.